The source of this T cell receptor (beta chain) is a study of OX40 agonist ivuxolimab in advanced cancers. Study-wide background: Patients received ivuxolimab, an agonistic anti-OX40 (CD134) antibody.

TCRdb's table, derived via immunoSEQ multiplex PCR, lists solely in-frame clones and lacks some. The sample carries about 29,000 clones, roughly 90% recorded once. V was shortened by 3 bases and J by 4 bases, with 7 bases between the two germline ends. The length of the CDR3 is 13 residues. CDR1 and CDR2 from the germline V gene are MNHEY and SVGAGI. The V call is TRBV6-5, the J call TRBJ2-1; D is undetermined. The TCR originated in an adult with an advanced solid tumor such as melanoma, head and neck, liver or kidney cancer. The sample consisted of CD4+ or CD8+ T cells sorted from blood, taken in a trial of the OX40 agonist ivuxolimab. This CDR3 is CASSYDRYNEQFF. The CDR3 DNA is TGTGCCAGCAGTTATGACCGTTACAATGAGCAGTTCTTC.